Sequencing of this TCR beta chain was carried out in a study of T cell responses to AZD1222 COVID-19 vaccine. Study conclusions and caveats: Regions left unmutated in variants are reportedly the target of nearly half of spike-specific TCRs. At baseline, seropositivity was found in only six AZD1222 recipients. Spike-specific TCR breadth and depth both grew after two AZD1222 doses.

Trimming took 7 bases from V and 4 from J; bases not matched to a gene: 7. The germline CDR1 and CDR2 sequences are MRHNA and SNTAGT. The CDR3 extends over 15 amino acids. In the case of this clone: Its antigen is still unknown.

Assay used: immunoSEQ multiplex PCR; TCRdb lists only in-frame clones, some missing. The sample consists of around 120,000 clones, over 75% of them appearing once. The clonotype comes from an adult in good health. The sample here was peripheral blood, taken on day 0 of AZD1222 vaccination. The J gene is TRBJ2-2, the V gene TRBV6-4, with 9 bases aligning to TRBD1. The CDR3: CASTPGQGFTGELFF. The CDR3 region has the DNA TGTGCCAGCACCCCGGGACAGGGCTTCACCGGGGAGCTGTTTTTT.